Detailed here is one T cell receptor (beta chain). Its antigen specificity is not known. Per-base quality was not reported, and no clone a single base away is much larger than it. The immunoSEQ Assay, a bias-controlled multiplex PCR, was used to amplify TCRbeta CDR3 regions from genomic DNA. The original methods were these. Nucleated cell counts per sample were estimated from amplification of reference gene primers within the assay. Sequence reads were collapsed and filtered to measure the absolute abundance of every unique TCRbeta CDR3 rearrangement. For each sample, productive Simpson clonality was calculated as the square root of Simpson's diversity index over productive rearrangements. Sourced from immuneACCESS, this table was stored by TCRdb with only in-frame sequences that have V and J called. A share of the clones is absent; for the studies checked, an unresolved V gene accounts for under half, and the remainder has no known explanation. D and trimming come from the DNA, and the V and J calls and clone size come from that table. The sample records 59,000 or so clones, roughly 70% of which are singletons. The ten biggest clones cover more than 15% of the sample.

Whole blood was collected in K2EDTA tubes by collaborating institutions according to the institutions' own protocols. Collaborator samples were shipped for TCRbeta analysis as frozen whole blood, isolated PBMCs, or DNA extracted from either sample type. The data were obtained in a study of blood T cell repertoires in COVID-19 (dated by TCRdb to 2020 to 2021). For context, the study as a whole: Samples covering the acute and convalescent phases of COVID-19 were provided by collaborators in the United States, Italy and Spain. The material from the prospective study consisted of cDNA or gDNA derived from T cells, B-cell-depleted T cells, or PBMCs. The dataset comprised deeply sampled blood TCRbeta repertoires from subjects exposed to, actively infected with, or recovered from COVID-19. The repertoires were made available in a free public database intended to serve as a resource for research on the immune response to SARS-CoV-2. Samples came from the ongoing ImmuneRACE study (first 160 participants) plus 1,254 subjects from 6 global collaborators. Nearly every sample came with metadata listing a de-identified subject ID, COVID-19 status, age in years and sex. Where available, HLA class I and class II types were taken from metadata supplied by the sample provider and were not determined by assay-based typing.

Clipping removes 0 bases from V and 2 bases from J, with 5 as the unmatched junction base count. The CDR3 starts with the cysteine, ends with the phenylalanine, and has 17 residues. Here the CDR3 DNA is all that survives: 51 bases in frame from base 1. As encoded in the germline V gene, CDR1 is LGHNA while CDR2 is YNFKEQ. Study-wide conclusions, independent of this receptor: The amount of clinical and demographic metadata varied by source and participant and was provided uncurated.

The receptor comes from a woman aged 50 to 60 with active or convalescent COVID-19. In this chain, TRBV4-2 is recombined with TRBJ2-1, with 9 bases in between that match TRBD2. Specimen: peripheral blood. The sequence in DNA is TGTGCCAGCAGCCAAGATAGCGGGAGTGTCGCCTACAATGAGCAGTTCTTC. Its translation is CASSQDSGSVAYNEQFF.